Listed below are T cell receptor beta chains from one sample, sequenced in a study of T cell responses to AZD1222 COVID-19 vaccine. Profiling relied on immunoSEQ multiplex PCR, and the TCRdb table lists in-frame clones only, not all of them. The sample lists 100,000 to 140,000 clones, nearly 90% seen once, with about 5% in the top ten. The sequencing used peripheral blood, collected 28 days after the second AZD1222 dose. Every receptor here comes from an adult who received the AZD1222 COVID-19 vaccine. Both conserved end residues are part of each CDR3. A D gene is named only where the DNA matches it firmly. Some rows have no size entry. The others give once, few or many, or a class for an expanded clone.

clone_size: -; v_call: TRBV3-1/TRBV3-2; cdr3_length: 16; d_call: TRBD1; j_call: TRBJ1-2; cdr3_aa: CASSQRGRQGAGGYTF; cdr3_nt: TGTGCCAGCAGCCAAAGGGGTCGGCAGGGGGCGGGTGGCTACACCTTC
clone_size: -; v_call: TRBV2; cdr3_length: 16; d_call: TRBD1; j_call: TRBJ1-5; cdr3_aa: CASRADRGLSNQPQHF; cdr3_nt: TGTGCCAGCCGAGCCGACAGGGGTCTTAGCAATCAGCCCCAGCATTTT
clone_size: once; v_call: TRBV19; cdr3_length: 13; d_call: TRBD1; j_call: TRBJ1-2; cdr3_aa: CASRDRANYGYTF; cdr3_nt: TGTGCCAGTCGAGACAGGGCAAACTATGGCTACACCTTC
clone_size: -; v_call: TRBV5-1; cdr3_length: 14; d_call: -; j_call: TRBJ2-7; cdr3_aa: CASSLEDSAYEQYF; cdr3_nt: TGCGCCAGCAGCTTGGAAGACTCTGCCTACGAGCAGTACTTC
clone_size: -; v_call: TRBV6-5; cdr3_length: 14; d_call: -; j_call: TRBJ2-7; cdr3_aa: CASSKGTFSYEQYF; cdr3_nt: TGTGCCAGCAGTAAGGGGACATTCTCCTACGAGCAGTACTTC
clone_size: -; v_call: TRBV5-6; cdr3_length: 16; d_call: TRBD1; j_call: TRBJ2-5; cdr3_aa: CASSLEEDRGWETQYF; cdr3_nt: TGTGCCAGCAGCTTGGAAGAGGACAGGGGGTGGGAGACCCAGTACTTC
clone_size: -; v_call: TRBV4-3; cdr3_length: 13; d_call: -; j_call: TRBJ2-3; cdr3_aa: CASSQDRGDTQYF; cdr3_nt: TGCGCCAGCAGCCAAGATCGGGGGGATACGCAGTATTTT
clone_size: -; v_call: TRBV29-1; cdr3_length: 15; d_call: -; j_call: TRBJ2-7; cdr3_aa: CSVARGGGPTYEQYF; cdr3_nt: TGCAGCGTGGCAAGGGGAGGGGGACCTACTTACGAGCAGTACTTC
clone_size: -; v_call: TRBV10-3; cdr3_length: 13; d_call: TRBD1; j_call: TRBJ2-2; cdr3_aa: CAMGDRGGGELFF; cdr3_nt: TGTGCCATGGGAGACAGGGGCGGCGGGGAGCTGTTTTTT
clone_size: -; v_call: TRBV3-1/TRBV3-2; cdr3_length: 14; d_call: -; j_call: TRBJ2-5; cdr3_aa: CASSQARPQETQYF; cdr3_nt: TGTGCCAGCAGCCAAGCCCGGCCCCAAGAGACCCAGTACTTC
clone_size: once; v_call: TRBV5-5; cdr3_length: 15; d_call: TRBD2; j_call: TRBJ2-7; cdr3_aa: CASSLGLAGIYEQYF; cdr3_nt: TGTGCCAGCAGCTTGGGACTAGCGGGGATCTACGAGCAGTACTTC
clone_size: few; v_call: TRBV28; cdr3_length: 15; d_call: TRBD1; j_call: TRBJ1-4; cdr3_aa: CASSLTGTGGKKLFF; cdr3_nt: TGTGCCAGCAGTTTAACCGGGACAGGGGGGAAGAAACTGTTTTTT
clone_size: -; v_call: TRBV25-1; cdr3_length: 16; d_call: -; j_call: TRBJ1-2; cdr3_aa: CASRPSPGQSADGYTF; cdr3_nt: TGTGCCAGCAGGCCTTCGCCCGGACAGTCAGCAGATGGCTACACCTTC
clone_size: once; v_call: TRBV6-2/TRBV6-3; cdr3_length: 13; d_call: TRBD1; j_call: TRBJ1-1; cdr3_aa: CASSYRDRSEAFF; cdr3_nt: TGTGCCAGCAGTTACCGGGACAGGAGTGAAGCTTTCTTT
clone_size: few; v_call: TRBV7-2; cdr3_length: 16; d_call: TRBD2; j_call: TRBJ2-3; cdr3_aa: CASSLVGTSFADTQYF; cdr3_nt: TGTGCCAGCAGCTTAGTCGGGACTAGCTTTGCAGATACGCAGTATTTT
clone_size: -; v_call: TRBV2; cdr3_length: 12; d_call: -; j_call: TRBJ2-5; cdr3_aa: CASSKNQETQYF; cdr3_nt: TGTGCCAGCAGCAAAAACCAAGAGACCCAGTACTTC
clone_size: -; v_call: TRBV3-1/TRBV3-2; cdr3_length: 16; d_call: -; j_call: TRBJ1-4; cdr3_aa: CASSRTPGGFPGGLFF; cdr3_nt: TGTGCCAGCAGCCGGACCCCCGGGGGCTTCCCCGGAGGGCTGTTTTTT
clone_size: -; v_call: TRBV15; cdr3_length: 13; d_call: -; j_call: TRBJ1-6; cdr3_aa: CATSSSKNSPLHF; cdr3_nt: TGTGCCACCAGCAGCAGCAAAAATTCACCCCTCCACTTT
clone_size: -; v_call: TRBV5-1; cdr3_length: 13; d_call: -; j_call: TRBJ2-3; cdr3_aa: CASSRDRGDTQYF; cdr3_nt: TGCGCCAGCAGCCGGGACCGAGGGGATACGCAGTATTTT
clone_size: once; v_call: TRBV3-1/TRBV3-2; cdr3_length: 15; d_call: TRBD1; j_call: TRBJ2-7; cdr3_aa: CASSHPGQGASEQYF; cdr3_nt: TGTGCCAGCAGCCACCCAGGACAGGGGGCATCCGAGCAGTACTTC
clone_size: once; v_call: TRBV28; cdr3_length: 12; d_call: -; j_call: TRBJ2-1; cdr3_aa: CASSPQGNEQFF; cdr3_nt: TGTGCCAGCAGTCCCCAGGGGAATGAGCAGTTCTTC
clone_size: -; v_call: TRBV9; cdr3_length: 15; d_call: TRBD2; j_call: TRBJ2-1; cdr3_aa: CASSVAGGDYNEQFF; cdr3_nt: TGTGCCAGCAGCGTAGCGGGGGGGGACTACAATGAGCAGTTCTTC
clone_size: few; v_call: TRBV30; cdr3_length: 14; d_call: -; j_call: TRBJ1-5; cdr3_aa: CAWSTLDSNQPQHF; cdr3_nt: TGTGCCTGGAGTACGCTAGACAGCAATCAGCCCCAGCATTTT
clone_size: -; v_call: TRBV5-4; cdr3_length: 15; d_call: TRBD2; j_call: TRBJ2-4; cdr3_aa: CASSLPGGAKNIQYF; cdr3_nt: TGTGCCAGCAGCTTGCCGGGGGGGGCCAAAAACATTCAGTACTTC
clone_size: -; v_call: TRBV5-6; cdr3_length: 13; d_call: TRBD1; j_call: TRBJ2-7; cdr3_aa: CASSLAGGWEQYF; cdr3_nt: TGTGCCAGCAGCTTGGCAGGGGGCTGGGAGCAGTACTTC
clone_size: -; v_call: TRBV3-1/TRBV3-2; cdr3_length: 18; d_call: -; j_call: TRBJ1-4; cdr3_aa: CASGRPQGPPATNEKLFF; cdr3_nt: TGTGCCAGCGGTCGGCCACAGGGCCCTCCTGCAACTAATGAAAAACTGTTTTTT
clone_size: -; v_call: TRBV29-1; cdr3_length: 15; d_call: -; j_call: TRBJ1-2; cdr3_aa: CSVDSGGVVSYGYTF; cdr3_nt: TGCAGCGTTGACTCGGGCGGGGTCGTCAGCTATGGCTACACCTTC
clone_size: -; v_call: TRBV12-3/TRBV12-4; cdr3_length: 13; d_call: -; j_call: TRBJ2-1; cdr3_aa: CASSTREGTEQFF; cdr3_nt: TGTGCCAGCAGTACCAGGGAAGGTACTGAGCAGTTCTTC
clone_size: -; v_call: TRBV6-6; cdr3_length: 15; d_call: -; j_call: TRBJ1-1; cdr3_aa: CASSYTRGALSEAFF; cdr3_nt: TGTGCCAGCAGTTACACGCGAGGGGCCTTGTCTGAAGCTTTCTTT